These 27 T cell receptor beta chains originate from one sample sequenced in a study of T cell responses to AZD1222 COVID-19 vaccine. Clones were read by immunoSEQ multiplex PCR, and TCRdb kept only the in-frame ones, dropping some. The repertoire holds about 130,000 clones, with more than 75% as singletons. Material: peripheral blood, obtained on day 0 of AZD1222 vaccination. These receptors originate from an adult in good health.

Details on this clone: The same CDR3 is also encoded by other DNA sequences in this sample. The chain has TRBV29-1 and TRBJ1-1; D gene unclear. The V gene's germline CDR1 is SQVTM and CDR2 ANQGSEA. This CDR3 region has 11 residues. Trimming cost V 6 bases and J 0 bases, with 5 bases left between them. The CDR3 DNA reads TGCAGCGTGGGCCTGAACACTGAAGCTTTCTTT. It translates to CSVGLNTEAFF.

This clone was seen a few times. The chain combines TRBV2 with TRBJ1-2; 8 bases agree with TRBD1. CDR1 is SNHLY, CDR2 FYNNEI, per germline. The CDR3 is made up of 13 amino acids. J was trimmed by 10 bases and V by 6 bases; bases with no gene match: 10. The DNA for the CDR3 is TGTGCCAGCAGGGACAGGGTAGGATTTGACTACACCTTC. Translated, it gives CASRDRVGFDYTF. Full variable domain (missing parts from reference TRBV2 and TRBJ1-2): EPEVTQTPSHQVTQMGQEVILRCVPISNHLYFYWYRQILGQKVEFLVSFYNNEISEKSEIFDDQFSVERPDGSNFTLKIRSTKLEDSAMYFCASRDRVGFDYTFGSGTRLTVV.

V gene TRBV28 combines with J gene TRBJ1-5; 8 bases line up with TRBD1. This CDR3 has 15 residues. Trimming cost V 6 bases and J 7 bases; bases outside gene matches: 11. CDR1 and CDR2 from the germline V gene are MDHEN and SYDVKM. DNA of the CDR3: TGTGCCAGCAGCCAGGGGGCCGAGAAAAGCCAGCCCCAGCATTTT. Its protein product is CASSQGAEKSQPQHF.

This clone came up once. V is TRBV11-2 and J is TRBJ2-1; TRBD1 agrees at 7 bases. The CDR3 has 14 amino acids. After removal of 1 base from V and 9 bases from J, the junction contained 6 bases not matched to a gene. The germline CDR1 and CDR2 sequences are SGHAT and FQNNGV. The CDR3 bases are TGTGCCAGCAGCTTAGGACAGGGAGTTGGTGAGCAGTTCTTC. Residues: CASSLGQGVGEQFF. Based on the CDR3 plus reference TRBV11-2 and TRBJ2-1, the full variable domain is EAGVAQSPRYKIIEKRQSVAFWCNPISGHATLYWYQQILGQGPKLLIQFQNNGVVDDSQLPKDRFSAERLKGVDSTLKIQPAKLEDSAVYLCASSLGQGVGEQFFGPGTRLTVL.

The rearrangement joins TRBV6-5 to TRBJ2-7; D is ambiguous. V dropped 6 bases and J dropped 4 bases, with 19 bases sitting between them. CDR1 and CDR2 (germline): MNHEY, SVGAGI. This CDR3 region has 15 residues. The CDR3 region is CASSARTASGYEQYF. In DNA, the CDR3 is TGTGCCAGCAGCGCACGGACCGCGTCGGGTTACGAGCAGTACTTC.

The chain recombines TRBV19 with TRBJ1-3; D is uncertain. The V gene's germline CDR1 is LNHDA and CDR2 SQIVND (reference sequence). The CDR3 contains 16 residues. Between the trimmed V and J ends, which lost 3 bases and 0 bases, there was a span of 12 bases. The CDR3: CASSMERAYSGNTIYF. The CDR3, as DNA: TGTGCCAGTAGTATGGAAAGGGCATACTCTGGAAACACCATATATTTT.

The chain couples TRBV6-5 to TRBJ1-3, with 10 bases aligning to TRBD1. CDR1 is MNHEY and CDR2 is SVGAGI in the germline V gene. CDR3 size: 16 residues. V gave up 2 bases and J gave up 4 bases; unmatched junction bases: 5. This CDR3 is CASSYGTGVGGNTIYF. The DNA for the CDR3 is TGTGCCAGCAGTTACGGGACAGGGGTAGGAGGAAACACCATATATTTT.

The chain joins TRBV21-1 to TRBJ1-1; the table gives TRBD1 as D, unverified against the DNA. TRBV21-1 is a documented pseudogene. CDR3 size: 15 residues. This CDR3 reads CASSFTGQINTEAFF. CDR3 nucleotide sequence: TGTGCCAGCAGTTTTACCGGACAGATCAACACTGAAGCTTTCTTT.

The chain couples TRBV6-5 to TRBJ1-6; 10 positions agree with TRBD1. The CDR3 has 14 residues. Germline loops: CDR1 MNHEY, CDR2 SVGAGI. V lost 6 bases, J lost 7 bases, and 3 bases stayed unmatched. This CDR3 reads CASSLGQGNSPLHF. As DNA, the CDR3 is TGTGCCAGCAGCCTGGGACAGGGGAATTCACCCCTCCACTTT.

This clone was observed a few times. J is TRBJ2-7 and V is TRBV6-5; D not certain. The V gene's germline CDR1 is MNHEY and CDR2 SVGAGI. This CDR3 spans 13 amino acids. The V end lost 7 bases, the J end lost 3 bases, and 13 bases lay between the germline ends. The CDR3 protein is CASNQDGYYEQYF. In DNA, the CDR3 is TGTGCCAGCAACCAGGACGGATACTACGAGCAGTACTTC.

The rearrangement uses TRBV4-1 and TRBJ2-1; 11 nucleotides match TRBD2. Germline V lookup: CDR1 MGHRA, CDR2 YSYEKL. V gave up 3 bases and J gave up 7 bases; unmatched junction bases: 8. The CDR3 sequence is 16 residues long. The CDR3 DNA is TGCGCCAGCAGCCAGTCCGCGGCTAGCGGGGGGAATGAGCAGTTCTTC. Translation gives CASSQSAASGGNEQFF.

The V call is TRBV9, the J call TRBJ2-5, with a possible D match to TRBD1 (6 bases). Germline CDR1 SGDLS, CDR2 YYNGEE. Trimming cost V 1 base and J 5 bases, with 12 bases left between them. This CDR3 has 14 residues. Here the CDR3 reads CASSVQGHFETQYF. In DNA, the CDR3 is TGTGCCAGCAGCGTACAGGGACACTTCGAGACCCAGTACTTC.

The genes are TRBV5-1 and TRBJ1-1, with D perhaps TRBD1 (5 bases). The CDR3 length is 12 residues. Trimming pared 1 base from V and 9 bases from J, leaving 10 bases between. Germline V gene sequence: CDR1 SGHRS, CDR2 YFSETQ. Here the CDR3 DNA reads TGCGCCAGCAGCTTGAGTGGGGGGAAAGCTTTCTTT. The encoded protein is CASSLSGGKAFF.

The rearrangement uses TRBV6-4 and TRBJ2-2, with TRBD1 matching over 8 bases. Germline V gene data show CDR1 as MRHNA and CDR2 as SNTAGT. This CDR3 has 14 amino acids. Trimming removed 10 bases from V and 3 bases from J; junction bases left unmatched: 7. DNA of the CDR3: TGTGCCACCAGGGGGCTAGCCTACACCGGGGAGCTGTTTTTT. Protein sequence: CATRGLAYTGELFF.

This clone was counted between two and nine times. The rearrangement joins TRBV9 to TRBJ2-7; D is perhaps TRBD1 (5 bases). The V end was cut by 4 bases, the J end by 0 bases, with 11 bases between. CDR1 and CDR2 from the germline V gene are SGDLS and YYNGEE. This CDR3 has 14 residues. The CDR3 DNA reads TGTGCCAGCAGCCCAAGGGGCAACTCCTACGAGCAGTACTTC. It codes for CASSPRGNSYEQYF.

CDR3 DNA sequence: TGCGCCAGCAGCTTGGCGGACAGGGCTGGTTCACCCCTCCACTTT. It translates to CASSLADRAGSPLHF. This rearrangement joins TRBV5-1 to TRBJ1-6; 8 bases are a match to TRBD1. Germline V gene lookup returns CDR1 SGHRS and CDR2 YFSETQ. The ends lost 0 bases at V and 9 bases at J; junction bases unmatched: 5. CDR3 length equals 15 residues.

This chain uses TRBV25-1 with TRBJ2-1; tentative D call: TRBD2 (6 bases). Germline CDR1 and CDR2: MGHDK and SYGVNS. V was clipped by 4 bases and J by 7 bases, with 17 bases between them. This CDR3 spans 15 amino acids. CDR3 region: CASSVPPAGRNEQFF. The CDR3 region has the DNA TGTGCCAGCAGTGTGCCCCCCGCGGGAAGGAATGAGCAGTTCTTC.

Of note for this clone: Sequence at one end of the junction differs from germline and may be a read error. V and J are TRBV7-7 and TRBJ1-5; D is ambiguous. Germline CDR1 SSHAT, CDR2 FNYEAQ (reference sequence). The CDR3 consists of 12 residues. In DNA form, the CDR3 reads TGTGCTAGCAGCTTTTGGTATCAGCCCCAGCATTTT. Translating it yields CASSFWYQPQHF. Full variable domain (rest looked up from reference TRBV7-7 and TRBJ1-5): GAGVSQSPRYKVTKRGQDVTLRCDPISSHATLYWYQQALGQGPEFLTYFNYEAQPDKSGLPSDRFSAERPEGSISTLTIQRTEQRDSAMYRCASSFWYQPQHFGDGTRLSIL.

J is TRBJ2-2 and V is TRBV18; 12 bases agree with TRBD2. The CDR3 has 16 amino acids. The V segment lost 2 bases and the J segment 7 bases; nucleotides outside the gene matches: 5. Germline assignment: CDR1 KGHSH and CDR2 LQKENI. CDR3: CASSPGLAGRIGELFF. CDR3 DNA sequence: TGTGCCAGCTCACCAGGACTAGCGGGGAGGATCGGGGAGCTGTTTTTT.

The chain has TRBV28 and TRBJ1-2, with a tentative D call TRBD1 (6 bases). The germline V gene has CDR1 MDHEN and CDR2 SYDVKM. The CDR3 spans 18 residues. Trimming took 8 bases from V and 4 from J, leaving 29 bases between them. The CDR3 is CASLGSSEGSGVAYGYTF. The CDR3 DNA follows: TGTGCCAGCCTCGGCAGTAGTGAGGGATCAGGGGTGGCCTATGGCTACACCTTC.

The chain has TRBV12-3 or TRBV12-4 and TRBJ2-5; D gene unclear. The CDR3 extends over 12 amino acids. V was cut by 6 bases and J by 0 bases, with 5 bases left in between. Written as DNA, the CDR3 is TGTGCCAGCAGCCCCCACCAAGAGACCCAGTACTTC. It is translated as CASSPHQETQYF.

The chain couples TRBV5-6 to TRBJ2-1, with D possibly matching TRBD2 (6 bases). The CDR3 spans 13 residues. CDR1 and CDR2 from the germline V gene are SGHDT and YYEEEE. Trimming left V 4 bases short and J 8 bases short, with 13 bases between. The CDR3 loop is CASSLSWGDEQFF. CDR3 coding DNA: TGTGCCAGCAGCCTCTCATGGGGGGATGAGCAGTTCTTC.

The rearrangement joins TRBV7-9 to TRBJ1-1, with 9 bases that match TRBD1. CDR3 length: 14 amino acids. The J segment lost 6 bases and the V segment lost 0 bases, leaving 2 bases of the junction unmatched. CDR1 is SEHNR and CDR2 is FQNEAQ in the germline V gene (reference sequence). The CDR3 reads CASSLAGTGPEAFF. DNA for the CDR3: TGTGCCAGCAGCTTAGCAGGGACAGGGCCTGAAGCTTTCTTT.

The rearrangement joins TRBV19 to TRBJ2-1; no clear D gene. V lost 1 base to trimming and J lost 3 bases, with 7 bases between them. The CDR3 contains 14 residues. Per germline, CDR1 LNHDA and CDR2 SQIVND (reference sequence). The CDR3 DNA follows: TGTGCCAGTAGTATAGGATTACTCTACAATGAGCAGTTCTTC. Protein sequence: CASSIGLLYNEQFF.

The chain joins TRBV6-2 or TRBV6-3 to TRBJ1-3, with no clear D. The CDR3 length is 14 residues. Trimming took off 0 bases at V and 8 bases at J, with 11 bases between the two ends. The V gene's germline CDR1 is MNHEY and CDR2 SVGEGT. The CDR3 region is CASSYSNNEDTIYF. The CDR3 nucleotides read TGTGCCAGCAGTTACTCGAATAACGAAGACACCATATATTTT.

This clone occurred once. This sequence joins TRBV6-5 and TRBJ2-7, with D perhaps matching TRBD1 or TRBD2 (5 bases each). The V gene's germline CDR1 is MNHEY and CDR2 SVGAGI. The germline V and J ends were trimmed by 0 bases and 3 bases, with 15 bases remaining between them. CDR3 size: 16 residues. The CDR3 DNA reads TGTGCCAGCAGTTACTCCGCGGTGGGAGACAGCTACGAGCAGTACTTC. Its translation: CASSYSAVGDSYEQYF.

The chain has TRBV4-3 and TRBJ1-2; a weak D match, TRBD1 (6 bases). Germline loops: CDR1 LGHNA, CDR2 YSLEER. Trimming removed 2 bases at V and 4 bases at J, with 11 bases between. CDR3 size: 14 residues. The CDR3 spells CASSQFPGAYGYTF. The CDR3 DNA is TGCGCCAGCAGCCAATTTCCGGGGGCCTATGGCTACACCTTC.